These 17 T cell receptor beta chains were sequenced from one sample in a study of identical twins. One entry per CDR3 protein, called by TCRdb with MiXCR from the 5' RACE reads. The data show approximately 630,000 distinct CDR3 sequences, roughly 7.1% seen once. These sequences were also reported in another study, on yellow fever vaccine responses in identical twins.

Sample: PBMCs. These TCRs come from a woman aged 18-35 years in good health.

This chain links TRBV6-5 with TRBJ2-7; D may be TRBD1 (5 bases). CDR3 length: 13 residues. Trimming took 0 bases from V and 6 from J, leaving 9 bases between them. Germline-derived CDR1 and CDR2 are MNHEY and SVGAGI. The DNA of the CDR3 is TGTGCCAGCAGTTACTCGGCCAGGGCCGAGCAGTACTTC. It translates to CASSYSARAEQYF.

This clonotype has at least ten counts. The V gene is TRBV12-3 or TRBV12-4, the J gene TRBJ2-2, with 10 positions matching TRBD2. Trimming took 4 bases from V and 6 from J; bases not matched to a gene: 5. CDR3 length: 15 amino acids. CDR3 nucleotides: TGTGCCAGCAGTTCCTCTAGCGGGAGACCCGGGGAGCTGTTTTTT. Protein sequence: CASSSSSGRPGELFF.

The chain carries TRBV20-1 and TRBJ2-1; 9 nucleotides line up with TRBD2. Looked up from germline, CDR1 is DFQATT and CDR2 is SNEGSKA (reference sequence). The CDR3 consists of 18 residues. V gave up 7 bases and J gave up 5 bases; unmatched junction bases: 21. CDR3 coding DNA: TGCAGTGGAACGGACTACCGAAACCCTAGCGGGGCGAACAATGAGCAGTTCTTC. It encodes CSGTDYRNPSGANNEQFF.

As for this clonotype: A far larger clone is one base from this, pointing to a likely read error. The rearrangement uses TRBV12-3 or TRBV12-4 and TRBJ2-7; D uncertain. The CDR3 spans 11 residues. Trimming removed 7 bases at V and 0 bases at J, with 4 bases between. The CDR3 protein is CASNVSYEQYF. The DNA for the CDR3 is TGTGCCAGCAATGTCTCCTACGAGCAGTACTTC.

This chain links TRBV5-1 with TRBJ1-1; 8 bases agree with TRBD1. Germline V CDR1 and CDR2: SGHRS, YFSETQ. The V gene end was trimmed by 0 bases and the J gene end by 7 bases; junction bases not matched to a gene: 5. The CDR3 consists of 14 residues. The CDR3 is CASSLGGQADEAFF. CDR3 bases: TGCGCCAGCAGCTTGGGGGGACAGGCGGATGAAGCTTTCTTT. Drawing the rest from reference TRBV5-1 and TRBJ1-1, the complete variable domain is KAGVTQTPRYLIKTRGQQVTLSCSPISGHRSVSWYQQTPGQGLQFLFEYFSETQRNKGNFPGRFSGRQFSNSRSEMNVSTLELGDSALYLCASSLGGQADEAFFGQGTRLTVV.

This clonotype has a count of ten or more. The J gene is TRBJ2-2, the V gene TRBV20-1; 8 bases map to TRBD2. Germline assignment: CDR1 DFQATT and CDR2 SNEGSKA (reference sequence). CDR3 length equals 13 residues. Trimming removed 3 bases from V and 3 bases from J; junction bases left unmatched: 0. This CDR3 reads CSASGRDTGELFF. For the CDR3, the DNA is TGCAGTGCTAGCGGGAGGGACACCGGGGAGCTGTTTTTT.

The chain is built from TRBV4-1 and TRBJ2-5, with 10 bases aligning to TRBD2. Germline V gene lookup returns CDR1 MGHRA and CDR2 YSYEKL. J was trimmed by 2 bases and V by 4 bases; bases with no gene match: 4. The CDR3 has 15 amino acids. DNA for the CDR3: TGCGCCAGCAGCCCGGGACTAGCGCTTCAAGAGACCCAGTACTTC. It codes for CASSPGLALQETQYF.

This clonotype was recorded a few times. The chain joins TRBV15 to TRBJ2-7, with TRBD1 matching over 8 bases. Trimming took 3 bases from V and 3 from J; bases not matched to a gene: 4. In germline, CDR1 is LNHNV, CDR2 YYDKDF (reference sequence). The CDR3 extends over 14 amino acids. DNA of the CDR3: TGTGCCACCAGCAGCCACGGACAGGGCTACGAGCAGTACGTC. Translating gives CATSSHGQGYEQYV.

This clonotype was observed many times. This chain joins TRBV20-1 and TRBJ2-3; 9 bases map to TRBD2. Germline values: CDR1 DFQATT, CDR2 SNEGSKA (reference sequence). V lost 6 bases to trimming and J lost 5 bases; unmatched junction nucleotides: 9. The CDR3 loop spans 14 amino acids. In DNA form, the CDR3 reads TGCAGTGCGAAGAGCGGGGGGCTGTTAGATACGCAGTATTTT. Protein sequence: CSAKSGGLLDTQYF.

This clonotype was counted ten times or more. V is TRBV20-1 and J is TRBJ2-1, with 8 bases lining up with TRBD2. Germline CDR1 and CDR2: DFQATT and SNEGSKA (reference sequence). This CDR3 spans 14 amino acids. V dropped 4 bases and J dropped 4; count of bases not matched to a gene: 6. CDR3 nucleotides: TGCAGTGCTAACCGGGGGGGCGGATACAATGAGCAGTTCTTC. It encodes CSANRGGGYNEQFF.

This chain links TRBV7-8 with TRBJ2-7, with TRBD2 matching 13 bases. There are 18 residues in the CDR3. Germline CDR1 is SGHVS and CDR2 is FQNEAQ. The CDR3, as DNA: TGTGCCAGCAGCTTAGTTGCACTAGCGGGGGGGTTCTCCCACGAGCAGTACGTC. Translation: CASSLVALAGGFSHEQYV.

This clonotype was picked up a small number of times. The J gene is TRBJ2-1, the V gene TRBV7-3, with a tentative D call TRBD2 (6 bases). Germline-derived CDR1 and CDR2 are SGHTA and FQGTGA. V was pared by 1 base and J by 7 bases, with 8 bases between. The CDR3 loop spans 13 amino acids. The CDR3 DNA follows: TGTGCCAGCAGCTTAAATCGGGAGAATGAGCAGTTCTTC. Protein: CASSLNRENEQFF.

This clonotype came up many times. The chain combines TRBV20-1 with TRBJ1-4, with a tentative D call TRBD1 (5 bases). This CDR3 is built from 17 residues. The germline V gene encodes CDR1 DFQATT and CDR2 SNEGSKA (reference sequence). The chain's CDR3 is CGVKGTGAGLANEKLFF. In DNA, the CDR3 is TGCGGAGTAAAGGGAACAGGCGCCGGGTTGGCTAATGAAAAACTGTTTTTT.

In its sample, this clonotype was seen many times. J is TRBJ2-1 and V is TRBV20-1; 9 nucleotides agree with TRBD1. The CDR3 sequence is 14 residues long. Per germline, CDR1 DFQATT and CDR2 SNEGSKA (reference sequence). The J segment lost 6 bases and the V segment lost 3 bases, leaving 6 bases of the junction unmatched. CDR3 DNA sequence: TGCAGTGCTAGTAGGGGACAGGGCGGCAATGAGCAGTTCTTC. Its translation: CSASRGQGGNEQFF.

The genes are TRBV20-1 and TRBJ2-7, with 9 bases lining up with TRBD2. CDR3 size: 16 residues. Germline V gene lookup returns CDR1 DFQATT and CDR2 SNEGSKA (reference sequence). V lost 3 bases and J lost 1; bases outside the gene matches: 10. The DNA of the CDR3 is TGCAGTGCTAGCGGCCCCTCAGCGGGAGGTTCCTACGAGCAGTACTTC. Protein product: CSASGPSAGGSYEQYF.

This clonotype was counted many times. The chain combines TRBV5-1 with TRBJ2-2, with D unclear. Between the trimmed V and J ends, which lost 0 bases and 3 bases, there was a span of 9 bases. This CDR3 has 15 amino acids. Germline V gene sequence: CDR1 SGHRS, CDR2 YFSETQ. The CDR3 DNA is TGCGCCAGCAGCTTGGAGCCGGAGTACACCGGGGAGCTGTTTTTT. As protein: CASSLEPEYTGELFF.

The rearrangement links TRBV2 to TRBJ2-7, with a possible D match to TRBD1 (6 bases). In germline, CDR1 is SNHLY, CDR2 FYNNEI. V was cut by 2 bases and J by 4 bases, with 12 bases left in between. The CDR3 has 14 amino acids. Here the CDR3 reads CASSEMGRGYEQYF. The CDR3 nucleotides read TGTGCCAGCAGTGAAATGGGCAGGGGTTACGAGCAGTACTTC.